Listed below are T cell receptor beta chains from one sample, sequenced in a study of human thymus T cells. The table came from immunoSEQ multiplex PCR; TCRdb's copy has only in-frame clones and leaves some out. The table records over 35,000 clones, 94% of them present only once. Sequencing was carried out using blood. The receptor source for this set is a boy under two years old with a congenital heart defect but otherwise immunologically healthy. CDR3s include the opening cysteine and the closing phenylalanine or tryptophan. D genes are given only for firm matches. Rows give clone size only sometimes, using once, few, many, or a class for an expanded clone.

j_gene,v_gene,abundance,d_gene,CDR3nt,CDR3aa
TRBJ1-1,TRBV4-3,.,TRBD1,TGCGCCAGCAGCCAAGACCCGGACAGGGCCACCGAAGCTTTCTTT,CASSQDPDRATEAFF
TRBJ2-7,TRBV30,once,.,TGTGCCTGGAGCATCTACGGGGTTTACTACGAGCAGTACTTC,CAWSIYGVYYEQYF
TRBJ1-1,TRBV5-1,.,.,TGCGCCAGCAGCTTGGGAGGGGTTGTGGCTGAAGCTTTCTTT,CASSLGGVVAEAFF
TRBJ2-5,TRBV5-1,.,.,TGCGCCAGTTCCTTGAGAGAGACCCAGTACTTC,CASSLRETQYF
TRBJ2-1,TRBV5-1,.,TRBD2,TGCGCCAGCAGCTTCCTGACTAGCGGGGGGGACAATGAGCAGTTCTTC,CASSFLTSGGDNEQFF
TRBJ2-5,TRBV5-1,.,.,TGCGCCAGCAGCTTGGAAGCCGCCAGTTCCGGGACCCAGTACTTC,CASSLEAASSGTQYF
TRBJ2-6,TRBV4-3,.,TRBD1,TGCGCCAGCAGCCAGGTGACAGGGGGTGACGCTGGGGCCAACGTCCTGACTTTC,CASSQVTGGDAGANVLTF
TRBJ1-2,TRBV7-9,once,.,TGTGCCAGCAGCTCCCAAGTTGCAGGACACTATGGCTACACCTTC,CASSSQVAGHYGYTF
TRBJ1-2,TRBV4-1,few,.,TGCGCCAGCAGTCGAGGGGGTGGCTACACCTTC,CASSRGGGYTF
TRBJ2-1,TRBV19,.,.,TGTGCCAGTAGTATAGATTGGAGCACATACAATGAGCAGTTCTTC,CASSIDWSTYNEQFF
TRBJ2-5,TRBV5-1,.,TRBD2,TGCGCCAGCAGCCTACTGACTAGCGGGAAGGAGACCCAGTACTTC,CASSLLTSGKETQYF
TRBJ2-5,TRBV6-6,.,.,TGTGCCAGCAGTTACTCTTTACCAGGGGGGGAGACCCAGTACTTC,CASSYSLPGGETQYF
TRBJ1-5,TRBV19,.,.,TGTGCCAGTAGTATCCGGGACAAGGATCAGCCCCAGCATTTT,CASSIRDKDQPQHF
TRBJ2-1,TRBV2,.,TRBD2,TGTGCCAGCAGTGAAAGGCCCTGGACTAGCGGGGGGGCCGCTGAGCAGTTCTTC,CASSERPWTSGGAAEQFF
TRBJ2-3,TRBV6-1,.,.,TGTGCCAGCACCCCGAGGAGGACAGATACGCAGTATTTT,CASTPRRTDTQYF
TRBJ1-2,TRBV14,.,TRBD1,TGTGCCAGCAGCCCCGCAGGGGGCTATGGCTACACCTTC,CASSPAGGYGYTF
TRBJ2-1,TRBV4-1,.,.,TGCGCCAGCAGCCCCACCACCTATGAGCAGTTCTTC,CASSPTTYEQFF
TRBJ2-7,TRBV4-3,.,TRBD2,TGCGCCAGCAGCCAAAGGACTAGCGGGCAAACGTCCTACGAGCAGTACTTC,CASSQRTSGQTSYEQYF
TRBJ2-1,TRBV5-6,once,.,TGTGCCAGCAGCTGGAGGGGACGAGGGCCTAACAATGAGCAGTTCTTC,CASSWRGRGPNNEQFF
TRBJ2-5,TRBV5-1,.,.,TGCGCCAGCAGCTTGGCCCAGGAGACCCAGTACTTC,CASSLAQETQYF
TRBJ1-2,TRBV29-1,.,.,TGCAGCGTTACGTTGGGGTATGGCTACACCTTC,CSVTLGYGYTF
TRBJ2-3,TRBV6-6,once,.,TGTGCCAGCAGCCTAGCGACTAGTCGGTACACAGATACGCAGTATTTT,CASSLATSRYTDTQYF
TRBJ1-2,TRBV27,.,.,TGTGCCAGCAGTTTCTACAGCTATGGCTACACCTTC,CASSFYSYGYTF
TRBJ2-7,TRBV28,once,.,TGTGCCAGCAGTCCCTCATCGGTCCACGGGGAGCAGTACTTC,CASSPSSVHGEQYF
TRBJ1-2,TRBV7-2,.,.,TGTGCCAGCAGCTTAGTGAGCTGGCAGGGAGGTTATGGCTACACCTTC,CASSLVSWQGGYGYTF
TRBJ2-5,TRBV7-2,once,TRBD2,TGTGCCAGCAGCTCGACCTTAGCGGGGGGGTCCCCCCAGTACTTC,CASSSTLAGGSPQYF
TRBJ2-5,TRBV5-8,.,.,TGTGCCAGCAGCCTGGGGCCCCCCCAAGAGACCCAGTACTTC,CASSLGPPQETQYF
TRBJ2-3,TRBV5-4,.,.,TGTGCCAGCAGCCCCCTAATAGCGGATACGCAGTATTTT,CASSPLIADTQYF
TRBJ2-5,TRBV5-4,.,TRBD1,TGTGCCAGCAGCCTGAATTACGGGACAGGGGGGGAGACCCAGTACTTC,CASSLNYGTGGETQYF
TRBJ2-7,TRBV7-2,.,TRBD1,TGTGCCAGCAGCTTACGTCCGGGACAGGCCTACGAGCAGTACTTC,CASSLRPGQAYEQYF
TRBJ2-7,TRBV6-5,.,.,TGTGCCAGCAGTGAACAATACGAGCAGTACTTC,CASSEQYEQYF
TRBJ1-2,TRBV6-6,.,TRBD1,TGTGCCAGCAGTTCTCCGACAGGGAACTATGGCTACACCTTC,CASSSPTGNYGYTF
TRBJ1-2,TRBV6-5,.,TRBD1,TGTGCCAGCAGTTACTATCAGGGGGGCTATGGCTACACCTTC,CASSYYQGGYGYTF
TRBJ1-1,TRBV10-1,.,.,TGCGCCACCCGGGGGGGGGACACTGAAGCTTTCTTT,CATRGGDTEAFF
TRBJ2-7,TRBV4-1,.,TRBD1,TGCGCCAGCAGCCACCCCCTCCGGGACAGGGACTACGAGCAGTACTTC,CASSHPLRDRDYEQYF
TRBJ2-2,TRBV7-6,.,TRBD2,TGTGCCAGCAGCTTAGCGGGGGGGATATTCGCCGGGGAGCTGTTTTTT,CASSLAGGIFAGELFF
TRBJ2-5,TRBV9,.,TRBD1,TGTGCCAGCAGCGTATCAGTGACAGGGGTCCAAGAGACCCAGTACTTC,CASSVSVTGVQETQYF
TRBJ2-2,TRBV5-1,.,.,TGCGCCAGCAGCTTGGGGGTAGGGAGCACCGGGGAGCTGTTTTTT,CASSLGVGSTGELFF
TRBJ2-5,TRBV10-3,once,.,TGTGCCATCAGAAGGGACAAATCCCAGGAGACCCAGTACTTC,CAIRRDKSQETQYF
TRBJ2-3,TRBV4-2,.,TRBD1,TGTGCCAGCAGCCAAGGAGGGACAGGGGTTAGGACAGATACGCAGTATTTT,CASSQGGTGVRTDTQYF
TRBJ1-1,TRBV27,.,TRBD1,TGTGCCAGCAGTTTGACAGGGGCGAACACTGAAGCTTTCTTT,CASSLTGANTEAFF
TRBJ1-1,TRBV7-2,.,.,TGTGCCAGCAGCCCTCGAGGACTCGGTATGGCAGGTGAAGCTTTCTTT,CASSPRGLGMAGEAFF
TRBJ2-7,TRBV6-6,.,.,TGTGCCAGCAGTAGGACAGAGGGACTCTACGAGCAGTACTTC,CASSRTEGLYEQYF
TRBJ2-7,TRBV7-2,.,.,TGTGCCAGCAGCTTAGCGGGCGGCTACGAGCAGTACTTC,CASSLAGGYEQYF
TRBJ1-5,TRBV5-5,.,.,TGTGCCAGCAGCGCGTTGGGCCGATCATATAGCAATCAGCCCCAGCATTTT,CASSALGRSYSNQPQHF
TRBJ2-3,TRBV13,.,.,TGTGCCAGCAGCTGGGGAAGGGTGGCAGATACGCAGTATTTT,CASSWGRVADTQYF
TRBJ1-2,TRBV11-3,.,.,TGTGCCAGCAGCTGGGACAACTATGGCTACACCTTC,CASSWDNYGYTF
TRBJ1-5,TRBV6-6,.,.,TGTGCCAGCAGACGCCAATCTCGTAATCAGCCCCAGCATTTT,CASRRQSRNQPQHF
TRBJ1-4,TRBV19,.,.,TGTGCCACTGCGTCTTGGGTGGGTGAAAAACTGTTTTTT,CATASWVGEKLFF
TRBJ2-5,TRBV7-7,.,.,TGTGCCAGCAGCCTGGGGGGGACATCAGAGACCCAGTACTTC,CASSLGGTSETQYF
TRBJ2-3,TRBV5-1,.,TRBD2,TGCGCCAGCAGCTTGGGACTAGCCACAGATACGCAGTATTTT,CASSLGLATDTQYF
TRBJ2-5,TRBV5-1,.,TRBD2,TGCGCCAGCAGCTTAAGCGGGGGGAGTGAGACCCAGTACTTC,CASSLSGGSETQYF
TRBJ2-3,TRBV5-6,.,.,TGTGCCAGCAGCCCGAGGGGGGCCTACACAGATACGCAGTATTTT,CASSPRGAYTDTQYF
TRBJ2-7,TRBV28,.,.,TGTGCCAGCAGTTTAGAGCCGGGACTTTACGAGCAGTACTTC,CASSLEPGLYEQYF
TRBJ2-3,TRBV13,.,.,TGTGCCAGCAGCTTAGAGACAGATACGCAGTATTTT,CASSLETDTQYF
TRBJ2-3,TRBV5-4,.,TRBD1,TGTGCCAGCAGCTTATACATTCTGACAGGGGTGGACCCAGATACGCAGTATTTT,CASSLYILTGVDPDTQYF
TRBJ1-6,TRBV5-1,.,TRBD1,TGCGCCAGCAGCTTGGACAGGGGTAATTCACCCCTCCACTTT,CASSLDRGNSPLHF